The sequence of this T cell receptor beta chain was determined in a study of Ad26.COV2.S vaccination and SARS-CoV-2 variants. Data came from immunoSEQ multiplex PCR; TCRdb stores just in-frame clones and leaves some out. The sample lists 350,000 to 500,000 clones, about 90% occurring once. V dropped 0 bases and J dropped 1 base, with 7 bases sitting between them. The germline gives CDR1 MNHEY, CDR2 SVGEGT. CDR3 length: 14 amino acids. Treatment indicated: around 19 received Ad26.COV2.S at low or high dose, single or two shots; roughly five received placebo; per-sample allocation not given. Collection of samples fell on day 63 after the first vaccine or placebo injection. Concerning this clone itself: The same CDR3 can be traced to other DNA sequences in this sample.

Sequenced here: peripheral blood, sampled in a trial of Ad26.COV2.S vaccine versus placebo. The V and J genes are TRBV6-2 or TRBV6-3 and TRBJ2-7; D unclear. The clonotype was recovered from a person between 18 and 60 years old who received the Ad26.COV2.S COVID-19 vaccine or a placebo. The CDR3 spells CASSYSELSYEQYF. The CDR3 nucleotides are TGTGCCAGCAGTTACTCGGAACTTTCCTACGAGCAGTACTTC.